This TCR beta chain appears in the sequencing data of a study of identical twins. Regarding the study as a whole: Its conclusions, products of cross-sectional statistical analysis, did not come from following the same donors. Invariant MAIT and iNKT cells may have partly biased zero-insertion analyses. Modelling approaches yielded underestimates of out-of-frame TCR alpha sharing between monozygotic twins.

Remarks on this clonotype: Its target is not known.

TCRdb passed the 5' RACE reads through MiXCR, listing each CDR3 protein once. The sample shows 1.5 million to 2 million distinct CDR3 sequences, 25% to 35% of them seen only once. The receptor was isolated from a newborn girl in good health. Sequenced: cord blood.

CDR3 loop: CSAITTGYEQYF. The CDR3 nucleotides read TGCAGTGCTATTACAACAGGGTACGAGCAGTACTTC. V and J are TRBV20-1 and TRBJ2-7, with a possible D match to TRBD1 (6 bases). There are 12 residues in the CDR3. The germline V gene has CDR1 DFQATT and CDR2 SNEGSKA (reference sequence). Trimming pared 4 bases from V and 4 bases from J, leaving 11 bases between.